This record covers a single TCR beta chain. Its cognate antigen is unknown. The TCR beta profiling, which covered VDJ combination and CDR3 sequence, was carried out using genomic DNA as the template. TCRdb processed the reads anew with MiXCR; each CDR3 protein has one entry. The sample consists of about 150,000 distinct CDR3 sequences, more than 45% of them appearing once. Before being chosen for sequencing, patients had shown CD8+CD57+ cell expansion by flow cytometry. The data derive from a study of CD8+CD57+ T cells in acquired aplastic anemia. Looking at the study overall: Recorded DNA amounts for sorted CD4+ and CD8+ cells had an average of 3.2 ug.

V was clipped by 4 bases and J by 4 bases, with 14 bases between them. Germline CDR1 is SGDLS and CDR2 is YYNGEE. The CDR3 is made up of 14 amino acids. Study-level points and caveats: Controls and patients did not differ significantly in CD8+ Simpson's diversity. Shared by patients and controls, fewer than 30 CD8+ CDR3s were abundant in patients.

The chain combines TRBV9 with TRBJ1-2; TRBD1 might be the D (6 bases). The receptor's source is a human donor with aplastic anemia. Sequenced material: sorted CD4+, CD8+, or CD8+CD57+ T cells (not recorded which) from PBMCs. The CDR3 DNA sequence: TGTGCCAGCAGCTTGCAGGGGAAGGGCTATGGCTACACCTTC. It is translated as CASSLQGKGYGYTF.